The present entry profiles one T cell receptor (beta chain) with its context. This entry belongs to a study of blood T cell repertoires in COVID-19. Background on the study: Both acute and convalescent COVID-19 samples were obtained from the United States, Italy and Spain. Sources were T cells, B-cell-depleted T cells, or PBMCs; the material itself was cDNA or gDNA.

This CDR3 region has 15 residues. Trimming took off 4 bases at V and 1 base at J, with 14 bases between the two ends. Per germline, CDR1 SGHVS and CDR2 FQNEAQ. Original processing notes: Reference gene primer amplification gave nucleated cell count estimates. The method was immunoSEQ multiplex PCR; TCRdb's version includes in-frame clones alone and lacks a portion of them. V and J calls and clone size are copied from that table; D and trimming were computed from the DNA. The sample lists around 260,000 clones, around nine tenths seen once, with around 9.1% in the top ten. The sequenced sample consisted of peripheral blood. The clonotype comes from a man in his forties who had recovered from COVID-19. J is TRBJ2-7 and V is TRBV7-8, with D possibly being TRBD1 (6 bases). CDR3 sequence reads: CASSSDRSNSYEQYF. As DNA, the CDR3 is TGTGCCAGCAGCTCAGACAGGTCGAATTCCTACGAGCAGTACTTC.